These 21 T cell receptor beta chains were all obtained from the same sample, sequenced in a study of T cells in localized non-small cell lung cancer. TCRdb's copy holds only in-frame clones and misses some; the assay was immunoSEQ multiplex PCR. The sample lists fewer than 4,000 clones; about 29% were seen once. The input for sequencing was normal lung tissue next to the tumor, taken before any cancer treatment. These receptors originate from a woman aged 35 to 69 with stage I lung adenocarcinoma.

This clone rates as medium-sized. The chain couples TRBV6-8 to TRBJ2-2; weak D call: TRBD2 (6 bases). In germline, CDR1 is MNHGY, CDR2 SAAAGT. This CDR3 spans 14 amino acids. Trimming cost V 7 bases and J 4 bases, with 13 bases left between them. The CDR3, as DNA: TGTGCCAGCATGAAGCAGGAGGGCACCGGGGAGCTGTTTTTT. Translation gives CASMKQEGTGELFF.

V usage is TRBV29-1 and J usage is TRBJ2-1; a weak D match, TRBD2 (6 bases). This CDR3 spans 16 amino acids. The germline CDR1 and CDR2 sequences are SQVTM and ANQGSEA. Deletions cut 2 bases from V and 1 base from J, with 15 bases between. The CDR3 reads CSVEMVPGESYNEQFF. In DNA, the CDR3 is TGCAGCGTTGAAATGGTCCCGGGGGAATCCTACAATGAGCAGTTCTTC.

The chain employs TRBV9 and TRBJ2-5, with D possibly matching TRBD2 (5 bases). Per germline, CDR1 SGDLS and CDR2 YYNGEE. The CDR3 covers 12 residues. V was pared by 5 bases and J by 14 bases, with 19 bases between. Here the CDR3 DNA reads TGTGCCAGCAGAGTACCCCCTAGCTACCTATACTTC. This sequence encodes CASRVPPSYLYF.

This chain uses TRBV18 with TRBJ1-6; no clear D. The CDR3 contains 15 residues. From germline, CDR1 is KGHSH and CDR2 LQKENI. V dropped 4 bases and J dropped 6 bases, with 13 bases sitting between them. The CDR3 is CASSHTEVLNSPLHF. The DNA for the CDR3 is TGTGCCAGCTCACACACGGAAGTCCTTAATTCACCCCTCCACTTT. The variable domain in full, with the rest retrieved from reference TRBV18 and TRBJ1-6, is NAGVMQNPRHLVRRRGQEARLRCSPMKGHSHVYWYRQLPEEGLKFMVYLQKENIIDESGMPKERFSAEFPKEGPSILRIQQVVRGDSAAYFCASSHTEVLNSPLHFGNGTRLTVT.

The V and J genes are TRBV11-3 and TRBJ2-3; D is uncertain. This CDR3 has 15 residues. Germline CDR1 is SGHNT and CDR2 is YENEEA. V was trimmed by 5 bases and J by 2 bases, leaving 14 bases between them. CDR3 sequence: CASSPDGRNTDTQYF. The CDR3, as DNA: TGTGCCAGCAGCCCCGACGGACGTAACACAGATACGCAGTATTTT.

The chain links TRBV29-1 to TRBJ1-1; TRBD1 matches at 9 bases. The CDR3 is made up of 15 amino acids. The germline V gene has CDR1 SQVTM and CDR2 ANQGSEA. Trimming took 4 bases from V and 4 from J; bases not matched to a gene: 10. The CDR3 coding sequence is TGCAGCGTTGGGGGGACAGGGCCTGGTACCACTGAAGCTTTCTTT. Translation: CSVGGTGPGTTEAFF.

This clone has just a few counts. The chain has TRBV4-1 and TRBJ1-1; D perhaps matches TRBD1 (5 bases). The CDR3 runs 18 residues. Trimming took off 7 bases at V and 1 base at J, with 25 bases between the two ends. Germline V gene data show CDR1 as MGHRA and CDR2 as YSYEKL. CDR3 coding DNA: TGCGCCAGCACTGGCAGTCGGCAGGGACGGACTGCGAACACTGAAGCTTTCTTT. It yields the protein CASTGSRQGRTANTEAFF.

The CDR3 region has the DNA TGTGCCTGGAGTGTACGTGAGAGGACTGGAAACACCATATATTTT. This sequence encodes CAWSVRERTGNTIYF. The chain links TRBV30 to TRBJ1-3; the D is unclear. The CDR3 length is 15 residues. Germline CDR1 and CDR2: GTSNPN and SVGIG (reference sequence). Trimming took 0 bases from V and 2 from J, leaving 11 bases between them.

This clone was picked up a small number of times. The chain links TRBV11-3 to TRBJ2-3; 12 bases align to TRBD2. Germline values: CDR1 SGHNT, CDR2 YENEEA. Trimming removed 5 bases from V and 6 bases from J; junction bases left unmatched: 6. The CDR3 loop spans 15 amino acids. The CDR3 loop is CASSLRTSGEDTQYF. DNA for the CDR3: TGTGCCAGCAGCCTCAGGACTAGCGGGGAGGATACGCAGTATTTT.

The genes are TRBV18 and TRBJ1-4; D uncertain. The germline gives CDR1 KGHSH, CDR2 LQKENI. This CDR3 is 14 amino acids long. V was trimmed by 3 bases and J by 4 bases, leaving 9 bases between them. The CDR3 region has the DNA TGTGCCAGCTCACCGCCTGGAGATAATGAAAAACTGTTTTTT. Translating gives CASSPPGDNEKLFF. Using reference TRBV18 and TRBJ1-4 for the parts outside the CDR3, the full variable domain is NAGVMQNPRHLVRRRGQEARLRCSPMKGHSHVYWYRQLPEEGLKFMVYLQKENIIDESGMPKERFSAEFPKEGPSILRIQQVVRGDSAAYFCASSPPGDNEKLFFGSGTQLSVL.

CDR3 bases: TGTGCCAGCAGCTTAGTGACTAGCGGGAGGTACAATGAGCAGTTCTTC. It codes for CASSLVTSGRYNEQFF. The rearrangement uses TRBV11-3 and TRBJ2-1; 13 bases are shared with TRBD2. Germline values: CDR1 SGHNT, CDR2 YENEEA. V gave up 1 base and J gave up 4 bases; unmatched junction bases: 1. CDR3 length: 16 amino acids. Together with reference TRBV11-3 and TRBJ2-1, the CDR3 gives the full variable domain: EAGVVQSPRYKIIEKKQPVAFWCNPISGHNTLYWYLQNLGQGPELLIRYENEEAVDDSQLPKDRFSAERLKGVDSTLKIQPAELGDSAVYLCASSLVTSGRYNEQFFGPGTRLTVL.

The CDR3 region is CAISVRPASGYNEQFF. CDR3 nucleotides: TGTGCCATCAGCGTTAGACCGGCGAGCGGATACAATGAGCAGTTCTTC. The chain carries TRBV6-8 and TRBJ2-1, with D tentatively TRBD2 (5 bases). Germline-derived CDR1 and CDR2 are MNHGY and SAAAGT. The V end was cut by 10 bases, the J end by 4 bases, with 23 bases between. CDR3 length equals 16 residues.

There are a few counts of this clone. The chain joins TRBV30 to TRBJ2-5, with TRBD2 matching over 9 bases. Trimming cost V 1 base and J 2 bases; bases outside gene matches: 5. Germline V CDR1 and CDR2: GTSNPN, SVGIG (reference sequence). This CDR3 is built from 15 residues. Written as DNA, the CDR3 is TGTGCCTGGAGTGGTTCTAGCGGGATACAAGAGACCCAGTACTTC. Translating gives CAWSGSSGIQETQYF. Based on the CDR3 plus reference TRBV30 and TRBJ2-5, the full variable domain is SQTIHQWPATLVQPVGSPLSLECTVEGTSNPNLYWYRQAAGRGLQLLFYSVGIGQISSEVPQNLSASRPQDRQFILSSKKLLLSDSGFYLCAWSGSSGIQETQYFGPGTRLLVL.

This clone was seen a few times. The V gene is TRBV11-3, the J gene TRBJ1-1; a possible D gene is TRBD1 (5 bases). V gave up 3 bases and J gave up 5 bases, with 13 bases separating them. The CDR3 runs to 14 residues. The germline CDR1 and CDR2 sequences are SGHNT and YENEEA. The CDR3 here is CASSFQGGGTEAFF. DNA of the CDR3: TGTGCCAGCAGCTTCCAGGGTGGGGGGACTGAAGCTTTCTTT.

The chain recombines TRBV6-8 with TRBJ1-2; 7 positions match TRBD1. J was trimmed by 0 bases and V by 6 bases; bases with no gene match: 1. This CDR3 contains 13 residues. Germline V gives CDR1 MNHGY, CDR2 SAAAGT. In nucleotides, the CDR3 is TGTGCCAGCAGGACAGGGCCTAACTATGGCTACACCTTC. As protein: CASRTGPNYGYTF.

J is TRBJ1-1 and V is TRBV6-8; D possibly corresponds to TRBD1 (5 bases). V dropped 0 bases and J dropped 9 bases, with 17 bases sitting between them. The V gene's germline CDR1 is MNHGY and CDR2 SAAAGT. The CDR3 runs 15 residues. Here the CDR3 reads CASSYSIGVEEKAFF. In nucleotides, the CDR3 is TGTGCCAGCAGTTACTCGATAGGGGTTGAAGAGAAAGCTTTCTTT.

This clone was counted a few times. V and J are TRBV9 and TRBJ2-3; weak D call: TRBD2 (5 bases). Per the germline V gene, CDR1 is SGDLS and CDR2 is YYNGEE. V lost 2 bases, J lost 7 bases, and 17 bases lay in between. This CDR3 spans 15 amino acids. CDR3 sequence reads: CASSVVSTGINTQYF. Here the CDR3 DNA reads TGTGCCAGCAGCGTGGTCTCAACGGGAATAAATACGCAGTATTTT. Together with reference TRBV9 and TRBJ2-3, the CDR3 gives the full variable domain: DSGVTQTPKHLITATGQRVTLRCSPRSGDLSVYWYQQSLDQGLQFLIQYYNGEERAKGNILERFSAQQFPDLHSELNLSSLELGDSALYFCASSVVSTGINTQYFGPGTRLTVL.

The gene calls are TRBV5-1 and TRBJ2-1; perhaps TRBD1 as D (6 bases). CDR1 and CDR2 (germline): SGHRS, YFSETQ. V gave up 5 bases and J gave up 8 bases, with 20 bases separating them. This CDR3 has 15 amino acids. The CDR3 region is CASRKYTGLGDEQFF. CDR3 coding DNA: TGCGCCAGCAGGAAATACACAGGGTTGGGCGATGAGCAGTTCTTC.

The V call is TRBV2, the J call TRBJ2-3; 8 bases line up with TRBD1. Trimming cost V 3 bases and J 3 bases; bases outside gene matches: 2. The CDR3 consists of 14 residues. Germline CDR1 SNHLY, CDR2 FYNNEI. CDR3 nucleotides: TGTGCCAGCAGTGACAGGGGGCTAACAGATACGCAGTATTTT. This sequence encodes CASSDRGLTDTQYF. Full variable domain (missing parts from reference TRBV2 and TRBJ2-3): EPEVTQTPSHQVTQMGQEVILRCVPISNHLYFYWYRQILGQKVEFLVSFYNNEISEKSEIFDDQFSVERPDGSNFTLKIRSTKLEDSAMYFCASSDRGLTDTQYFGPGTRLTVL.

The chain employs TRBV5-1 and TRBJ2-7; D assignment may be TRBD1 or TRBD2 (5 bases each). The CDR3 is 15 amino acids. Germline V gene sequence: CDR1 SGHRS, CDR2 YFSETQ. Trimming removed 5 bases from V and 0 bases from J, with 15 bases in between. DNA for the CDR3: TGCGCCAGCAGGGAGGCAGGGACCTCCTCCTACGAGCAGTACTTC. The encoded protein is CASREAGTSSYEQYF.

The chain combines TRBV4-1 with TRBJ1-1; D is unresolved. The germline V gene has CDR1 MGHRA and CDR2 YSYEKL. V lost 1 base and J lost 6, with 15 bases in between. The CDR3 consists of 15 residues. The CDR3 region is CASSQALGRSAEAFF. CDR3 nucleotide sequence: TGCGCCAGCAGCCAAGCCCTTGGGAGGAGCGCTGAAGCTTTCTTT.